This T cell receptor (beta chain) was documented in a study of tissue T cells after allogeneic stem cell transplantation. Sequenced by immunoSEQ multiplex PCR; TCRdb stores in-frame clones only, minus some. This table has about 2,300 clones, approximately 49% appearing once. The time point was: mouse harvest day 14 after allogeneic transplant. Each mouse received 10^7 T-cell-depleted marrow cells plus 10^6 splenic CD5+ T cells by tail vein. Tissues came from B6→BALB/c major-mismatch GVHD mice at day 7 or 14. Comment on this clone: Its antigen remains unknown. Mouse germline and gene names are used. The read gets to within 1 residue of the CDR3 end, and the germline J gene fills in the rest.

Study-wide points: Anatomically similar tissues had similar TCR repertoires within each patient. The patient cohort was small and clinically heterogeneous, with limited sampling depth. Alloreactivity or antigen specificity of tissue TCRs was not determined; some clones might be host cells.

V was cut by 2 bases and J by 1 base, with 7 bases left in between. Germline V gene sequence: CDR1 KGHPV, CDR2 FQNQEV (reference sequence). This CDR3 is built from 14 residues. The chain carries TRBV26 and TRBJ2-3; D uncertain. The sequence derives from a female BALB/c mouse given C57BL/6 T cells with graft-versus-host disease after an allogeneic hematopoietic cell transplant. Sequenced: gut tissue. The DNA read from the CDR3 is TGTGCCAGCAGTCTGCCGGCGGGTGCAGAAACGCTGTAT. It encodes CASSLPAGAETLY. The whole CDR3 reads CASSLPAGAETLYF.